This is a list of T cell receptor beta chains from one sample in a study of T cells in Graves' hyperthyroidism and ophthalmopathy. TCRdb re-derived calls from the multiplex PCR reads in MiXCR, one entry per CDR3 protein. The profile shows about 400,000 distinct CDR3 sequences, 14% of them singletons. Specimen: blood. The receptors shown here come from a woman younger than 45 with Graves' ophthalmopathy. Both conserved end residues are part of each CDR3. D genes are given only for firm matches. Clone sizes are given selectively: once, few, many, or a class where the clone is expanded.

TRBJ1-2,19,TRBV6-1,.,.,CASSGGPGRGATMSYGYTF,TGTGCCAGCAGTGGGGGCCCAGGCCGAGGGGCTACGATGAGCTATGGCTACACCTTC
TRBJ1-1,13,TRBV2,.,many,CASKGRGNTEAFF,TGTGCCAGCAAGGGGCGGGGGAACACTGAAGCTTTCTTT
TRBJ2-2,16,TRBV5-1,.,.,CASRVGGGARTGELFF,TGCGCCTCCCGGGTGGGAGGGGGGGCGCGAACCGGGGAGCTGTTTTTT
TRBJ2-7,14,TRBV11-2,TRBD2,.,CASSFLGLAGEQYF,TGTGCCAGCAGCTTCCTGGGACTAGCGGGGGAGCAGTACTTC
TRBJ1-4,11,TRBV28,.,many,CVAAGGEKLFF,TGTGTCGCCGCGGGGGGTGAAAAACTGTTTTTT
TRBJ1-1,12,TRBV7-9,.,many,CASSQRQTEAFF,TGTGCCAGCAGCCAGCGCCAGACTGAAGCTTTCTTT
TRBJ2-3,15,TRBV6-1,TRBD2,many,CASSDPSGGRDTQYF,TGTGCCAGCAGTGACCCTAGCGGGGGAAGGGATACGCAGTATTTT
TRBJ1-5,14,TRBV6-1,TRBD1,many,CASAGTGLNQPQHF,TGTGCCAGCGCTGGGACAGGGCTAAATCAGCCCCAGCATTTT
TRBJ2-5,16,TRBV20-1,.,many,CSARVLFQGSGETQYF,TGCAGTGCTAGAGTCTTGTTTCAGGGGAGTGGTGAGACCCAGTACTTC
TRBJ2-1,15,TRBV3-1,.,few,CASSQQNPLYNEQFF,TGTGCCAGCAGTCAACAGAACCCACTATACAATGAGCAGTTCTTC
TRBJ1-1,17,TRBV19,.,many,CASSKDGQASMNTEAFF,TGTGCCAGTAGTAAGGACGGTCAGGCGTCTATGAACACTGAAGCTTTCTTT
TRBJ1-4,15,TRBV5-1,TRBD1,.,CASSSRQGNNEKLFF,TGCGCCAGCAGCTCACGACAGGGAAATAATGAAAAACTGTTTTTT
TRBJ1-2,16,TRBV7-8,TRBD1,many,CASSLWTGTANYGYTF,TGTGCCAGCAGCTTGTGGACAGGAACAGCTAACTATGGCTACACCTTC
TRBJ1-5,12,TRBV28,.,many,CASRKDNQPQHF,TGTGCCAGCAGAAAAGACAATCAGCCCCAGCATTTT
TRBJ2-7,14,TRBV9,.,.,CASSRGERGYEQYF,TGTGCCAGCAGCAGGGGAGAGCGCGGCTACGAGCAGTACTTC
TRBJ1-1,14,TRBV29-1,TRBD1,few,CSVDRTGMNTEAFF,TGCAGCGTTGATAGGACAGGGATGAACACTGAAGCTTTCTTT
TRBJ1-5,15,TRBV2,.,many,CASRAQLGGNQPQHF,TGTGCCAGCAGGGCACAACTTGGGGGCAATCAGCCCCAGCATTTT
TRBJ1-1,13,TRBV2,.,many,CATAWDISSEAFF,TGTGCCACCGCTTGGGACATCAGCTCCGAAGCTTTCTTT
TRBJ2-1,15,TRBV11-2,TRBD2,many,CASRKLAGGQDEQFF,TGTGCCAGCAGGAAACTAGCGGGGGGCCAGGATGAGCAGTTCTTC
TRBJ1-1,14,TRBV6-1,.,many,CASSELRQNTEAFF,TGTGCCAGCAGTGAACTCAGACAGAACACTGAAGCTTTCTTT
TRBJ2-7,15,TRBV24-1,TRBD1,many,CATSDPARGQGEQYF,TGTGCCACCAGTGACCCCGCAAGGGGGCAGGGCGAGCAGTACTTC
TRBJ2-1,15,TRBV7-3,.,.,CASSSLLLSYNEQFF,TGTGCCAGCAGCTCTTTATTGTTATCGTACAATGAGCAGTTCTTC
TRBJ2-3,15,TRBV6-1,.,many,CASSEVLADTDTQYF,TGTGCCAGCAGTGAAGTCTTGGCGGACACAGATACGCAGTATTTT
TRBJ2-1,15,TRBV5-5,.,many,CASSSGGPSYNEQFF,TGTGCCAGCAGCTCCGGGGGTCCCTCCTACAATGAGCAGTTCTTC
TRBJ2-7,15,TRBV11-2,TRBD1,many,CASSPAGTGHYEQYF,TGTGCCAGCAGCCCAGCCGGGACAGGCCACTACGAGCAGTACTTC
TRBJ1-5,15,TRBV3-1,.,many,CASSQDQGRAQPQHF,TGTGCCAGCAGCCAAGATCAGGGAAGGGCCCAGCCCCAGCATTTT
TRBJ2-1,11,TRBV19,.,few,CASSLFHEQFF,TGTGCCAGTAGTCTGTTCCATGAGCAGTTCTTC
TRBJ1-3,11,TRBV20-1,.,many,CSAASGNTIYF,TGCAGTGCTGCAAGTGGAAACACCATATATTTT
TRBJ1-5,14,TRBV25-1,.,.,CASRAAGDHQPQHF,TGTGCCAGCAGGGCGGCAGGGGATCATCAGCCCCAGCATTTT
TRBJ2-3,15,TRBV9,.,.,CASSETPHPTDTQYF,TGTGCCAGCAGCGAAACACCCCACCCCACAGATACTCAGTATTTT
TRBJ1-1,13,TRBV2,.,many,CASSETRGWEAFF,TGTGCCAGCAGTGAGACCCGGGGGTGGGAAGCTTTCTTT
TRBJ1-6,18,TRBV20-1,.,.,CSARIPRGGAAFNSPLHF,TGCAGTGCTAGAATACCTAGAGGGGGGGCCGCGTTTAATTCACCCCTCCACTTT
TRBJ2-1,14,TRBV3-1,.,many,CASSLSDSYNEQFF,TGTGCCAGCAGCCTTTCAGACAGTTACAATGAGCAGTTCTTC
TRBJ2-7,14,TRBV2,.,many,CASNKGGGYYEQYF,TGTGCCAGCAATAAAGGCGGAGGCTACTACGAGCAGTACTTC
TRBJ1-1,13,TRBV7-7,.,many,CASSLDTGTEAFF,TGTGCTAGCAGCTTAGATACAGGGACTGAAGCTTTCTTT
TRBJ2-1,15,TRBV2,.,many,CASSVRLSSYNEQFF,TGTGCCAGCAGTGTCAGACTCAGCTCCTACAATGAGCAGTTCTTC
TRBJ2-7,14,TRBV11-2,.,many,CASSLRTDFYEQYF,TGTGCCAGCAGCTTAAGGACAGATTTCTACGAGCAGTACTTC